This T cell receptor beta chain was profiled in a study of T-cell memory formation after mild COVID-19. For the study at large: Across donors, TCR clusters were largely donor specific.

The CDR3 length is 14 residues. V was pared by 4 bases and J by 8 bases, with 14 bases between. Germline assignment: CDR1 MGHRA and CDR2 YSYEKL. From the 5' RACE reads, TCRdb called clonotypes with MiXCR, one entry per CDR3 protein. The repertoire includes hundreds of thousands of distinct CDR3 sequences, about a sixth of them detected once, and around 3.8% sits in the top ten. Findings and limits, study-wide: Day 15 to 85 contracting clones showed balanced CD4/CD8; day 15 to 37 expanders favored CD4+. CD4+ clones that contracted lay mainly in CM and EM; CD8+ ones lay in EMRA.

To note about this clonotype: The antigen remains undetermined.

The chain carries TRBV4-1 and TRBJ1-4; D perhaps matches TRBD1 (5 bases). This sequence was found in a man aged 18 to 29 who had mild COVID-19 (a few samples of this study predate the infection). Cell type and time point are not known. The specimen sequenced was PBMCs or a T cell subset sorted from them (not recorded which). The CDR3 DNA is TGCGCCAGCAGCCGAACGGGACTAAAAGAAAAACTGTTTTTT. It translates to CASSRTGLKEKLFF.